These T cell receptor beta chains were read from a single sample in a study of blood T cells in healthy people across ages. Using its own MiXCR run on the 5' RACE reads, TCRdb lists one record per CDR3 protein. The sample consists of hundreds of thousands of distinct CDR3 sequences, approximately 40% of them appearing once. Sample: blood. These receptor sequences come from a man older than 75 in good health. The CDR3 runs from the conserved cysteine through the conserved F or W. A D gene is named only where the DNA matches it firmly. The listing skips clone size in some rows; elsewhere it reads once, few, many or a size class.

CDR3 length: 18
clone size: many
V gene: TRBV6-1
D gene: TRBD2
J gene: TRBJ2-5
CDR3 DNA: TGTGCCAGCAGTCGAGGGACTAGCGGGAGGGCCGAAGGAGAGACCCAGTACTTC
CDR3 protein: CASSRGTSGRAEGETQYF

CDR3 length: 15
clone size: -
V gene: TRBV20-1
D gene: TRBD1
J gene: TRBJ1-1
CDR3 DNA: TGCAGTGCTAGAGATAGGGGACAGGGGGACGTCGGGGCTTTCTTT
CDR3 protein: CSARDRGQGDVGAFF

CDR3 length: 15
clone size: -
V gene: TRBV11-2
D gene: TRBD2
J gene: TRBJ2-1
CDR3 DNA: TGTGCCAGCAGCTCAGCTAGCGGGAGTGGCAATGAGCAGTTCTTC
CDR3 protein: CASSSASGSGNEQFF

CDR3 length: 15
clone size: few
V gene: TRBV5-1
D gene: -
J gene: TRBJ2-7
CDR3 DNA: TGCGCCAGCAGCGCCGACTCGCGGAGGTCCTACGAGCAGTACTTC
CDR3 protein: CASSADSRRSYEQYF

CDR3 length: 14
clone size: -
V gene: TRBV20-1
D gene: -
J gene: TRBJ1-2
CDR3 DNA: TGCAGTGCTAGAGAGGGGGGGGGAGTCTATGGCTACACCTTC
CDR3 protein: CSAREGGGVYGYTF

CDR3 length: 13
clone size: -
V gene: TRBV29-1
D gene: TRBD1
J gene: TRBJ2-7
CDR3 DNA: TGCAGCGTGGGGGACAGCCCCTACAATGAGCAGTACTTC
CDR3 protein: CSVGDSPYNEQYF

CDR3 length: 12
clone size: few
V gene: TRBV6-2/TRBV6-3
D gene: -
J gene: TRBJ1-2
CDR3 DNA: TGTGCCAGCAGCAAGACAGCCTATGGCTACACCTTC
CDR3 protein: CASSKTAYGYTF

CDR3 length: 18
clone size: -
V gene: TRBV11-2
D gene: -
J gene: TRBJ2-3
CDR3 DNA: TGTGCCAGCAGCTTAAGGGGATCCGGGAGACTAAACACAGATACGCAGTATTTT
CDR3 protein: CASSLRGSGRLNTDTQYF

CDR3 length: 14
clone size: few
V gene: TRBV10-3
D gene: -
J gene: TRBJ1-2
CDR3 DNA: TGTGCCATCAGTGAGGCGATGACAGGAGCCGGCTACACCTTC
CDR3 protein: CAISEAMTGAGYTF

CDR3 length: 14
clone size: few
V gene: TRBV7-9
D gene: -
J gene: TRBJ1-1
CDR3 DNA: TGTGCCAGCAGCCTCGAGCAGGGGATTACTGAAGCTTTCTTT
CDR3 protein: CASSLEQGITEAFF

CDR3 length: 17
clone size: few
V gene: TRBV27
D gene: -
J gene: TRBJ2-6
CDR3 DNA: TGTGCCAGCGGGCCTCTGACAGATTCCTCTGGGGCCAACGTCCTGACTTTC
CDR3 protein: CASGPLTDSSGANVLTF

CDR3 length: 16
clone size: few
V gene: TRBV7-2
D gene: TRBD2
J gene: TRBJ2-5
CDR3 DNA: TGTGCCAGCAGCCTGCACGGACTAGCGGGAGAAGAGACCCAGTACTTC
CDR3 protein: CASSLHGLAGEETQYF

CDR3 length: 13
clone size: once
V gene: TRBV6-2/TRBV6-3
D gene: -
J gene: TRBJ2-5
CDR3 DNA: TGTGCCAGCAGTAACTCAACAGGGAATGGGCAGTACTTC
CDR3 protein: CASSNSTGNGQYF

CDR3 length: 13
clone size: many
V gene: TRBV18
D gene: -
J gene: TRBJ1-2
CDR3 DNA: TGTGCCAGCTCACCATTACAGGGTCATGGCTACACCTTC
CDR3 protein: CASSPLQGHGYTF

CDR3 length: 16
clone size: -
V gene: TRBV4-3
D gene: TRBD1
J gene: TRBJ2-7
CDR3 DNA: TGCGCCAGCAGCCACCTTCAGGGGGCTCCCTCCTACGAGCAGTACTTC
CDR3 protein: CASSHLQGAPSYEQYF

CDR3 length: 12
clone size: -
V gene: TRBV11-3
D gene: -
J gene: TRBJ2-3
CDR3 DNA: TGTGCCAGCAGCTTATTGGGGGGCCCTGTGTATTTT
CDR3 protein: CASSLLGGPVYF

CDR3 length: 13
clone size: -
V gene: TRBV7-3
D gene: -
J gene: TRBJ1-6
CDR3 DNA: TGTGCCAGCAGCTCGGGCTATAATTCACCCCTCCACTTT
CDR3 protein: CASSSGYNSPLHF

CDR3 length: 14
clone size: -
V gene: TRBV27
D gene: -
J gene: TRBJ1-1
CDR3 DNA: TGTGCCAGCAGAAGTGGACTAACGAACACTGAAGCTTTCTTT
CDR3 protein: CASRSGLTNTEAFF

CDR3 length: 16
clone size: -
V gene: TRBV12-3/TRBV12-4
D gene: TRBD1
J gene: TRBJ1-6
CDR3 DNA: TGTGCCAGCAGTTCACAAGGGACAGCAAATAATTCACCCCTCCACTTT
CDR3 protein: CASSSQGTANNSPLHF

CDR3 length: 15
clone size: once
V gene: TRBV18
D gene: -
J gene: TRBJ1-5
CDR3 DNA: TGTGCCAGCTCACCACCGAGGTTCCCAAGTCAGCCCCAGCATTTT
CDR3 protein: CASSPPRFPSQPQHF

CDR3 length: 15
clone size: few
V gene: TRBV12-3/TRBV12-4
D gene: TRBD1
J gene: TRBJ1-6
CDR3 DNA: TGTGCCAGCAGACAGGGACAGGAGATCGGTTCACCCCTCCACTTT
CDR3 protein: CASRQGQEIGSPLHF

CDR3 length: 14
clone size: -
V gene: TRBV6-2/TRBV6-3
D gene: TRBD2
J gene: TRBJ2-7
CDR3 DNA: TGTGCCAGCAGTTATTCCGGGAGGGCCGCCGAGCAGTACTTC
CDR3 protein: CASSYSGRAAEQYF

CDR3 length: 14
clone size: -
V gene: TRBV29-1
D gene: -
J gene: TRBJ1-3
CDR3 DNA: TGCAGCGTTGTGGGGTCGGGGGCTGGAAACACCATATATTTT
CDR3 protein: CSVVGSGAGNTIYF

CDR3 length: 11
clone size: few
V gene: TRBV7-9
D gene: -
J gene: TRBJ2-3
CDR3 DNA: TGTGCCAGTAGGGGGGCATTGGCGCAGTATTTT
CDR3 protein: CASRGALAQYF

CDR3 length: 13
clone size: once
V gene: TRBV12-5
D gene: -
J gene: TRBJ2-1
CDR3 DNA: TGTGCTAGTGGTTTGGTACCACCAGGGAAGTGGTTCTTC
CDR3 protein: CASGLVPPGKWFF

CDR3 length: 16
clone size: many
V gene: TRBV7-9
D gene: -
J gene: TRBJ2-3
CDR3 DNA: TGTGCCAGCAGCCTTTCTCCTACAGGGCCCACAGATACGCAGTATTTT
CDR3 protein: CASSLSPTGPTDTQYF

CDR3 length: 14
clone size: -
V gene: TRBV9
D gene: TRBD2
J gene: TRBJ2-7
CDR3 DNA: TGTGCCAGCAGCGTTAGCGGGGGACAATACGAGCAGTACTTC
CDR3 protein: CASSVSGGQYEQYF